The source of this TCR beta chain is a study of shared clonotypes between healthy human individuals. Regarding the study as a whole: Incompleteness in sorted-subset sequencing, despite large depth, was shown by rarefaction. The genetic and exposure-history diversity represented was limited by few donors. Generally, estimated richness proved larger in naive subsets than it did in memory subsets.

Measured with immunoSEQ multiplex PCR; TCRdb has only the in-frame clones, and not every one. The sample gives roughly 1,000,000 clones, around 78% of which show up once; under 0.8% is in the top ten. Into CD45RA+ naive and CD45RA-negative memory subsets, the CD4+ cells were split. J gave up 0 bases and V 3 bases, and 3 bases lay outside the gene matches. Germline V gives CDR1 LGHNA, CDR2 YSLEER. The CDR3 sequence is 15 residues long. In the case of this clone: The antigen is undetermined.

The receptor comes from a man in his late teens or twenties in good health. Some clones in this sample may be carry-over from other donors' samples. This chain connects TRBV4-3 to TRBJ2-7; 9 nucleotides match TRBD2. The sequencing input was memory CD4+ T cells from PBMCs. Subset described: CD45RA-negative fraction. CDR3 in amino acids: CASSHGLATSYEQYF. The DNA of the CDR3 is TGCGCCAGCAGCCATGGACTAGCGACCTCCTACGAGCAGTACTTC.